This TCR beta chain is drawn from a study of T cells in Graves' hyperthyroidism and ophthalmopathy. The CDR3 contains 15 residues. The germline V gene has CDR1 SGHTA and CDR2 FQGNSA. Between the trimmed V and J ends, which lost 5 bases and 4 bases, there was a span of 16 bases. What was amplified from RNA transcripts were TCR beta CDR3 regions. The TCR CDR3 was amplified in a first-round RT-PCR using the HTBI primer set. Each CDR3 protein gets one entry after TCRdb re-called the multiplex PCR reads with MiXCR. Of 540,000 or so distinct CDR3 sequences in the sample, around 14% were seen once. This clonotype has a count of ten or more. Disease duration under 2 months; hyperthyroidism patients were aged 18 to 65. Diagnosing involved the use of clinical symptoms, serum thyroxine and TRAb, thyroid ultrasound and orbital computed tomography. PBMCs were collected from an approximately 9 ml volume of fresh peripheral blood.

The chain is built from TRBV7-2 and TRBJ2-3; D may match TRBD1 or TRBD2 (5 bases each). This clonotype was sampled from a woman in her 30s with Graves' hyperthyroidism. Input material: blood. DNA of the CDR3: TGTGCCAGCAGCCCCGGGGCCAGGGCGGCAGATACGCAGTATTTT. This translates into CASSPGARAADTQYF.